A selection of T cell receptor beta chains follows, all from one sample in a study of cytomegalovirus exposure and HLA in healthy donors. Sequencing was performed with immunoSEQ multiplex PCR; in TCRdb, only in-frame clones are kept and a portion is missing. The table lists around 100,000 clones, with around 3.6% in the top ten. Sample: PBMCs. Source of these receptors: a woman aged 30 to 39 in good health and CMV-seronegative. Both conserved end residues are part of each CDR3. Fields, in order: V gene, J gene, clone size, D gene, CDR3 DNA, CDR3 protein. The D gene is left open where the match is weak. Not every row has a clone size; where given, it reads once, few, many or a size class.

v_call: TRBV5-4; j_call: TRBJ2-5; clone_size: -; d_call: TRBD2; cdr3_nt: TGTGCCAGCAGCTCCGGGACTAGCGGGGGGGGGACCCAGTACTTC; cdr3_aa: CASSSGTSGGGTQYF
v_call: TRBV5-5; j_call: TRBJ2-5; clone_size: -; d_call: -; cdr3_nt: TGTGCCAGCAGCGGCCCTCCGGGGGCCCAGTACTTC; cdr3_aa: CASSGPPGAQYF
v_call: TRBV19; j_call: TRBJ2-7; clone_size: -; d_call: -; cdr3_nt: TGTGCCAGTGCAGGCCAGGGGGGAAACGAGCAGTACTTC; cdr3_aa: CASAGQGGNEQYF
v_call: TRBV6-4; j_call: TRBJ2-1; clone_size: -; d_call: -; cdr3_nt: TGTGCCAGCAGTGACGGAACAGCCGACAATGAGCAGTTCTTC; cdr3_aa: CASSDGTADNEQFF
v_call: TRBV6-5; j_call: TRBJ1-2; clone_size: -; d_call: -; cdr3_nt: TGTGCCAGCAGTTACTCATCCCGCTATGGCTACACCTTC; cdr3_aa: CASSYSSRYGYTF
v_call: TRBV27; j_call: TRBJ1-2; clone_size: -; d_call: -; cdr3_nt: TGTGCCAGCAGTTACTCCCCTAACTATGGCTACACCTTC; cdr3_aa: CASSYSPNYGYTF
v_call: TRBV5-4; j_call: TRBJ2-7; clone_size: -; d_call: TRBD1; cdr3_nt: TGTGCCAGCAGCTTGGACAGGGGGAACAACGAGCAGTACTTC; cdr3_aa: CASSLDRGNNEQYF
v_call: TRBV7-3; j_call: TRBJ2-3; clone_size: -; d_call: TRBD1; cdr3_nt: TGTGCCAGCAGTAGGGGGCTACTCGACACAGATACGCAGTATTTT; cdr3_aa: CASSRGLLDTDTQYF
v_call: TRBV5-1; j_call: TRBJ2-3; clone_size: -; d_call: -; cdr3_nt: TGCGCCAGCAGCGGTGAGCGGGCTACGCAGTATTTT; cdr3_aa: CASSGERATQYF
v_call: TRBV5-4; j_call: TRBJ2-1; clone_size: -; d_call: TRBD2; cdr3_nt: TGTGCCAGCAGCTTGGGAGCGGGGGGGCGCAATGAGCAGTTCTTC; cdr3_aa: CASSLGAGGRNEQFF
v_call: TRBV28; j_call: TRBJ1-5; clone_size: -; d_call: TRBD1; cdr3_nt: TGTGCCAGCAGTCCCCCGGAGACAGGGAAGTATCAGCCCCAGCATTTT; cdr3_aa: CASSPPETGKYQPQHF
v_call: TRBV11-3; j_call: TRBJ2-2; clone_size: -; d_call: TRBD1; cdr3_nt: TGTGCCAGCAGCTTAAGACAGGGCACCGGGGAGCTGTTTTTT; cdr3_aa: CASSLRQGTGELFF
v_call: TRBV11-3; j_call: TRBJ2-1; clone_size: -; d_call: -; cdr3_nt: TGTGCCAGCAGCCTTAATAGCCTTTCCTACAATGAGCAGTTCTTC; cdr3_aa: CASSLNSLSYNEQFF
v_call: TRBV9; j_call: TRBJ2-6; clone_size: -; d_call: -; cdr3_nt: TGTGCCAGCAGCGTAGGTACGGGAATTTCTGGGGCCAACGTCCTGACTTTC; cdr3_aa: CASSVGTGISGANVLTF
v_call: TRBV4-2; j_call: TRBJ2-3; clone_size: large; d_call: -; cdr3_nt: TGTGCCAGCAGCCAAGATCAGTCGGGAGCCGTGGATACGCAGTATTTT; cdr3_aa: CASSQDQSGAVDTQYF
v_call: TRBV27; j_call: TRBJ2-7; clone_size: -; d_call: TRBD2; cdr3_nt: TGTGCCAGCAGCCCGAACGGGGGGACCTTAGGCGAGCAGTACTTC; cdr3_aa: CASSPNGGTLGEQYF
v_call: TRBV27; j_call: TRBJ2-7; clone_size: -; d_call: TRBD2; cdr3_nt: TGTGCCAGCTGGGCGGGAGGGCGAACCTACGAGCAGTACTTC; cdr3_aa: CASWAGGRTYEQYF
v_call: TRBV7-2; j_call: TRBJ1-2; clone_size: -; d_call: TRBD1; cdr3_nt: TGTGCCAGCAGCTTAGTGGACAGGGGATATGGCTACACCTTC; cdr3_aa: CASSLVDRGYGYTF
v_call: TRBV7-8; j_call: TRBJ2-7; clone_size: -; d_call: TRBD2; cdr3_nt: TGTGCCAGCGGGAGACTAGCGGGGTGGGAGCAGTACTTC; cdr3_aa: CASGRLAGWEQYF
v_call: TRBV7-7; j_call: TRBJ1-5; clone_size: -; d_call: TRBD1; cdr3_nt: TGTGCTAGCAGCTCCGACAGGGACCAGCCCCAGCATTTT; cdr3_aa: CASSSDRDQPQHF
v_call: TRBV15; j_call: TRBJ2-7; clone_size: -; d_call: TRBD2; cdr3_nt: TGTGCCACCAGCAGAGCGTCGACTAGCGGGGTGGCCTACGAGCAGTACTTC; cdr3_aa: CATSRASTSGVAYEQYF
v_call: TRBV7-2; j_call: TRBJ2-7; clone_size: -; d_call: TRBD2; cdr3_nt: TGTGCCAGCAGCCCCCGGCCGGGTAGCGGGGGGGCCGGCGAGCAGTACTTC; cdr3_aa: CASSPRPGSGGAGEQYF
v_call: TRBV28; j_call: TRBJ2-7; clone_size: -; d_call: TRBD2; cdr3_nt: TGTGCCAGCAGTCCTAACCCGGCTAGCGGCACCTACGAGCAGTACTTC; cdr3_aa: CASSPNPASGTYEQYF
v_call: TRBV7-9; j_call: TRBJ2-1; clone_size: -; d_call: TRBD2; cdr3_nt: TGTGCCAGCAGCTTTAGGGAACTAGCGGGAGCCGATGAGCAGTTCTTC; cdr3_aa: CASSFRELAGADEQFF
v_call: TRBV15; j_call: TRBJ1-3; clone_size: -; d_call: -; cdr3_nt: TGTGCCACCAGCAGAGATCTAACAGGGTTCTCTGGAAACACCATATATTTT; cdr3_aa: CATSRDLTGFSGNTIYF
v_call: TRBV29-1; j_call: TRBJ1-1; clone_size: -; d_call: -; cdr3_nt: TGCAGCGCCTCCTCTCTCACTGAAGCTTTCTTT; cdr3_aa: CSASSLTEAFF
v_call: TRBV7-3; j_call: TRBJ2-1; clone_size: -; d_call: TRBD1; cdr3_nt: TGTGCCAGCAGCTTGAGACGACCCGGGACAGGGAGCACTGAGCAGTTCTTC; cdr3_aa: CASSLRRPGTGSTEQFF
v_call: TRBV7-9; j_call: TRBJ1-2; clone_size: -; d_call: TRBD1; cdr3_nt: TGTGCCAGCAGCTGGGGCTTAACAGGGGGCGACTATGGCTACACCTTC; cdr3_aa: CASSWGLTGGDYGYTF
v_call: TRBV10-2; j_call: TRBJ1-1; clone_size: -; d_call: TRBD1; cdr3_nt: TGCGCCAGCAGTTTACAACGGGACAGGGGAACTGAAGCTTTCTTT; cdr3_aa: CASSLQRDRGTEAFF
v_call: TRBV18; j_call: TRBJ2-5; clone_size: -; d_call: -; cdr3_nt: TGTGCCAGCTCACCCTCCGGGGAGACCCAGTACTTC; cdr3_aa: CASSPSGETQYF
v_call: TRBV7-9; j_call: TRBJ2-7; clone_size: -; d_call: TRBD1; cdr3_nt: TGTGCCAGCAGCCTTAGTCCCCGGGACAGCTCCTACGAGCAGTACTTC; cdr3_aa: CASSLSPRDSSYEQYF
v_call: TRBV13; j_call: TRBJ2-7; clone_size: -; d_call: -; cdr3_nt: TGTGCCAGCAGCTCCACGGGGTCTGGGGAGCAGTACTTC; cdr3_aa: CASSSTGSGEQYF
v_call: TRBV28; j_call: TRBJ2-3; clone_size: -; d_call: TRBD2; cdr3_nt: TGTGCCAGCAGTCCCGGGACTAGCGGGAGATGGTCAGATACGCAGTATTTT; cdr3_aa: CASSPGTSGRWSDTQYF
v_call: TRBV28; j_call: TRBJ1-1; clone_size: -; d_call: TRBD1; cdr3_nt: TGTGCCAGCAGTTTCGAGCAGGGGGGGAACACTGAAGCTTTCTTT; cdr3_aa: CASSFEQGGNTEAFF
v_call: TRBV28; j_call: TRBJ1-1; clone_size: -; d_call: -; cdr3_nt: TGTGCCAGCATCCCCAATCGGGGGGGCAAGAAAACTGAAGCTTTCTTT; cdr3_aa: CASIPNRGGKKTEAFF
v_call: TRBV29-1; j_call: TRBJ1-5; clone_size: -; d_call: TRBD1; cdr3_nt: TGCAGCGTTGGGACAGGGGGTCAGCCCCAGCATTTT; cdr3_aa: CSVGTGGQPQHF
v_call: TRBV10-3; j_call: TRBJ2-5; clone_size: -; d_call: TRBD2; cdr3_nt: TGTGCCATCAGTCCTTCCTTAGCGGGGGCTCAAGAGACCCAGTACTTC; cdr3_aa: CAISPSLAGAQETQYF
v_call: TRBV4-2; j_call: TRBJ1-1; clone_size: medium-sized; d_call: -; cdr3_nt: TGTGCCAGCAGCCAGAGGCGCAGGGCGAACACTGAAGCTTTCTTT; cdr3_aa: CASSQRRRANTEAFF
v_call: TRBV6-7; j_call: TRBJ1-1; clone_size: -; d_call: -; cdr3_nt: TGTGCCAGCAGTTACAGACACGACGAGAACACTGAAGCTTTCTTT; cdr3_aa: CASSYRHDENTEAFF
v_call: TRBV2; j_call: TRBJ2-7; clone_size: -; d_call: -; cdr3_nt: TGTGCCAGCAGTTCTCAGGGCTTGGGCGAGCAGTACTTC; cdr3_aa: CASSSQGLGEQYF
v_call: TRBV7-2; j_call: TRBJ2-5; clone_size: -; d_call: TRBD2; cdr3_nt: TGTGCCAGCAGCTTCGTGGCTAGCGGCCAAGAGACCCAGTACTTC; cdr3_aa: CASSFVASGQETQYF
v_call: TRBV11-2; j_call: TRBJ2-1; clone_size: -; d_call: -; cdr3_nt: TGTGCCAGCAGCTTAGAGAGGGTGGCTGAGCAGTTCTTC; cdr3_aa: CASSLERVAEQFF
v_call: TRBV11-2; j_call: TRBJ2-7; clone_size: -; d_call: TRBD1; cdr3_nt: TGTGCCAGCAGCTTGGGAGGGACAGGGGGCCATTACGAGCAGTACTTC; cdr3_aa: CASSLGGTGGHYEQYF
v_call: TRBV7-2; j_call: TRBJ1-2; clone_size: -; d_call: -; cdr3_nt: TGTGCCAGCAGCTTAGAGGCCACTACCTATGGCTACACCTTC; cdr3_aa: CASSLEATTYGYTF
v_call: TRBV5-4; j_call: TRBJ2-2; clone_size: -; d_call: TRBD2; cdr3_nt: TGTGCCAGCAGCGCACTAGCGGGGGGCCTATTTACCGGGGAGCTGTTTTTT; cdr3_aa: CASSALAGGLFTGELFF
v_call: TRBV11-2; j_call: TRBJ2-3; clone_size: -; d_call: -; cdr3_nt: TGTGCCAGCAGCCCAAACACAGATACGCAGTATTTT; cdr3_aa: CASSPNTDTQYF
v_call: TRBV2; j_call: TRBJ1-6; clone_size: -; d_call: -; cdr3_nt: TGTGCCAGCAGCGAATCCTCGACAGACCATAATTCACCCCTCCACTTT; cdr3_aa: CASSESSTDHNSPLHF
v_call: TRBV7-2; j_call: TRBJ2-7; clone_size: -; d_call: TRBD1; cdr3_nt: TGTGCCAGCAGCTCTGAAGGGACAGGGGGCTTTCGGCAGTACTTC; cdr3_aa: CASSSEGTGGFRQYF
v_call: TRBV29-1; j_call: TRBJ2-5; clone_size: -; d_call: TRBD1; cdr3_nt: TGCAGCGTTGAAGAACAGGGGAGGACCCAGTACTTC; cdr3_aa: CSVEEQGRTQYF
v_call: TRBV19; j_call: TRBJ2-2; clone_size: -; d_call: TRBD1; cdr3_nt: TGTGCCAGTAGTATGGCCAGGGGGACCGGGGAGCTGTTTTTT; cdr3_aa: CASSMARGTGELFF
v_call: TRBV5-4; j_call: TRBJ2-7; clone_size: -; d_call: -; cdr3_nt: TGTGCCAGCAGCTTCACTCAGGGGTATACCTACGAGCAGTACTTC; cdr3_aa: CASSFTQGYTYEQYF
v_call: TRBV7-9; j_call: TRBJ2-7; clone_size: -; d_call: -; cdr3_nt: TGTGCCAGCAGCTTAGAGAGGTCCTCCTACGAGCAGTACTTC; cdr3_aa: CASSLERSSYEQYF
v_call: TRBV5-1; j_call: TRBJ2-7; clone_size: -; d_call: -; cdr3_nt: TGCGCCAGCAGCTTGGGCGGCAATTACGAGCAGTACTTC; cdr3_aa: CASSLGGNYEQYF
v_call: TRBV5-5; j_call: TRBJ2-3; clone_size: -; d_call: TRBD1; cdr3_nt: TGTGCCAGCAGCTGGGGACAGTTTGCAGATACGCAGTATTTT; cdr3_aa: CASSWGQFADTQYF
v_call: TRBV19; j_call: TRBJ1-3; clone_size: -; d_call: -; cdr3_nt: TGTGCCAGTAGTATTAGAGGGATCTCTGGAAACACCATATATTTT; cdr3_aa: CASSIRGISGNTIYF